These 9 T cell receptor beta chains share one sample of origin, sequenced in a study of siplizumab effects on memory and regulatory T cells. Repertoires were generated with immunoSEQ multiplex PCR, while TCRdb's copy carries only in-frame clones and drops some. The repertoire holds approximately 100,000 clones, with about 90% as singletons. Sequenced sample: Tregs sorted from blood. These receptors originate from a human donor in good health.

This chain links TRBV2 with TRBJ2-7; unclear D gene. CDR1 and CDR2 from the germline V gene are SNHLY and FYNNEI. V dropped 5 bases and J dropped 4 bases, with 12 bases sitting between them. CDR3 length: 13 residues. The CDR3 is CASSLWGGYEQYF. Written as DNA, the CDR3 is TGTGCCAGCAGTCTATGGGGTGGGTACGAGCAGTACTTC.

The CDR3 bases are TGTGCCAGCAGCCCGGGACAGGGTTCCTACGAGCAGTACTTC. Translation gives CASSPGQGSYEQYF. This sequence joins TRBV5-6 and TRBJ2-7; 9 nucleotides agree with TRBD1. Germline CDR1 reads SGHDT; CDR2 reads YYEEEE. The CDR3 loop spans 14 amino acids. V gave up 4 bases and J gave up 1 base; unmatched junction bases: 3. Together with reference TRBV5-6 and TRBJ2-7, the CDR3 gives the full variable domain: DAGVTQSPTHLIKTRGQQVTLRCSPKSGHDTVSWYQQALGQGPQFIFQYYEEEERQRGNFPDRFSGHQFPNYSSELNVNALLLGDSALYLCASSPGQGSYEQYFGPGTRLTVT.

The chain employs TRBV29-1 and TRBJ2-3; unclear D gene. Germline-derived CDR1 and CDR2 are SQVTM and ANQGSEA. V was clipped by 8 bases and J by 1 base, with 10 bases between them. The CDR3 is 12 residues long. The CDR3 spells CSLRVGTDTQYF. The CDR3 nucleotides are TGCAGCCTCCGGGTGGGCACAGATACGCAGTATTTT.

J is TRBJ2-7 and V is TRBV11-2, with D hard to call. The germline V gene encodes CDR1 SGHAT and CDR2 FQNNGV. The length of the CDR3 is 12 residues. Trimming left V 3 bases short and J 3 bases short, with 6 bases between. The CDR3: CASSFNFYEQYF. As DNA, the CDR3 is TGTGCCAGCAGCTTCAATTTCTACGAGCAGTACTTC.

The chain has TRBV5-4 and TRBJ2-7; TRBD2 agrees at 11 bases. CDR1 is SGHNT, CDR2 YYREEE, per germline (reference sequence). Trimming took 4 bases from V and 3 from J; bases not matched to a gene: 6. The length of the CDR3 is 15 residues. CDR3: CASSRGGTSGYEQYF. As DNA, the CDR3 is TGTGCCAGCAGCCGGGGCGGGACTAGCGGCTACGAGCAGTACTTC.

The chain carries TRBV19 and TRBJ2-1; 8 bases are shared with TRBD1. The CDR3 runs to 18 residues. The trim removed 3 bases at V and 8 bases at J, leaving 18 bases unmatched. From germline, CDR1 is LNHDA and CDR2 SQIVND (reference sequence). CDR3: CASSIRGQAFSLQDEQFF. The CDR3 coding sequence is TGTGCCAGTAGTATTCGGGGACAGGCTTTTTCCCTGCAGGATGAGCAGTTCTTC. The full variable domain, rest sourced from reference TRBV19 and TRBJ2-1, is DGGITQSPKYLFRKEGQNVTLSCEQNLNHDAMYWYRQDPGQGLRLIYYSQIVNDFQKGDIAEGYSVSREKKESFPLTVTSAQKNPTAFYLCASSIRGQAFSLQDEQFFGPGTRLTVL.

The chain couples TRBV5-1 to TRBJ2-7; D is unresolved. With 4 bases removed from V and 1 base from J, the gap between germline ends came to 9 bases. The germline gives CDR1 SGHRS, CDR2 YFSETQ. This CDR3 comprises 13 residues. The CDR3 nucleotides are TGCGCCAGCAGCGCTGTAAATTCCTACGAGCAGTACTTC. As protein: CASSAVNSYEQYF.

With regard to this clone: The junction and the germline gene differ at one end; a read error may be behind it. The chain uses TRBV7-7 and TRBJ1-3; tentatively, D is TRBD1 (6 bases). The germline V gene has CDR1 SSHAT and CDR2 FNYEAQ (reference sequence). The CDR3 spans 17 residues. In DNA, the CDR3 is TGTGCTAGCAGCTTCCACCCCGACAGGAGTGGGGGAAACACCATATATTTT. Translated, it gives CASSFHPDRSGGNTIYF. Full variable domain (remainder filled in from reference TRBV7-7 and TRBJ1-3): GAGVSQSPRYKVTKRGQDVTLRCDPISSHATLYWYQQALGQGPEFLTYFNYEAQPDKSGLPSDRFSAERPEGSISTLTIQRTEQRDSAMYRCASSFHPDRSGGNTIYFGEGSWLTVV.

The CDR3 bases are TGTGCCAGCAGCTTGGCCCTCGGACAGGGAAGGGGCTACACCTTC. Translation gives CASSLALGQGRGYTF. V usage is TRBV11-2 and J usage is TRBJ1-2; TRBD1 agrees at 8 bases. Per germline, CDR1 SGHAT and CDR2 FQNNGV. The J segment lost 8 bases and the V segment lost 3 bases, leaving 11 bases of the junction unmatched. CDR3 size: 15 residues.